Following are 18 T cell receptor beta chains from one sample sequenced in a study of technical replicates of blood from a handful of donors. Clones were sequenced by immunoSEQ multiplex PCR, and TCRdb holds only the in-frame ones, with some missing. The table lists tens of thousands of clones, 94% of them singletons. The sample was T cells isolated from PBMCs. These receptors originate from a human donor in good health.

The V and J genes are TRBV5-6 and TRBJ2-7; TRBD1 might be the D (5 bases). CDR3 length: 15 amino acids. In germline, CDR1 is SGHDT, CDR2 YYEEEE. With 10 bases removed from V and 4 bases from J, the gap between germline ends came to 24 bases. The CDR3 region has the DNA TGTGCCGAGGTCGGTTGCCAGGGATTAAAATACGAGCAGTACTTC. The encoded protein is CAEVGCQGLKYEQYF.

V and J are TRBV7-9 and TRBJ2-2, with D possibly TRBD2 on 6 matching bases. The CDR3 has 15 amino acids. Germline V gene data show CDR1 as SEHNR and CDR2 as FQNEAQ (reference sequence). The V end was cut by 3 bases, the J end by 6 bases, with 14 bases between. The CDR3 DNA follows: TGTGCCAGCAGCTTTCCCGGGAGAAGTTCCGGGGAGCTGTTTTTT. Protein sequence: CASSFPGRSSGELFF.

The J gene is TRBJ1-6, the V gene TRBV6-5, with TRBD1 matching over 7 bases. Trimming removed 6 bases from V and 6 bases from J; junction bases left unmatched: 5. The CDR3 contains 14 residues. The germline V gene has CDR1 MNHEY and CDR2 SVGAGI. Here the CDR3 reads CASRLGQVNSPLHF. Written as DNA, the CDR3 is TGTGCCAGCAGGCTAGGACAGGTTAATTCACCCCTCCACTTT.

V and J are TRBV5-1 and TRBJ2-7; 9 bases line up with TRBD1. V was clipped by 3 bases and J by 10 bases; unmatched bases: 11. The CDR3 covers 14 residues. Germline CDR1 is SGHRS and CDR2 is YFSETQ. The CDR3 DNA follows: TGCGCCAGCAGCTGGGGACAGGGAGAGTTCGAACAGTACTTC. It is translated as CASSWGQGEFEQYF.

V and J are TRBV9 and TRBJ1-5; D gene ambiguous. Germline V gives CDR1 SGDLS, CDR2 YYNGEE. The length of the CDR3 is 14 residues. Trimming removed 0 bases at V and 6 bases at J, with 10 bases between. CDR3 residues: CASSVGNAGQPQHF. The CDR3 bases are TGTGCCAGCAGCGTAGGCAATGCGGGTCAGCCCCAGCATTTT.

The V and J genes are TRBV29-1 and TRBJ2-5; 9 bases are a match to TRBD1. The CDR3 totals 13 residues. CDR1 SQVTM and CDR2 ANQGSEA come from the germline V gene. Unmatched junction bases numbered 6, after V lost 6 bases and J lost 4 bases. The CDR3 DNA is TGCAGCGTCGGGGGACAGGGAGGAGAGACCCAGTACTTC. Translation: CSVGGQGGETQYF.

The rearrangement links TRBV4-1 to TRBJ1-2, with a possible D match to TRBD1 (5 bases). V lost 1 base, J lost 6 bases, and 12 bases lay in between. Germline V gene lookup returns CDR1 MGHRA and CDR2 YSYEKL. The CDR3 sequence is 14 residues long. CDR3 sequence: CASSQVRQGDGYTF. The CDR3 nucleotides read TGCGCCAGCAGCCAAGTGCGTCAGGGTGATGGCTACACCTTC.

The chain recombines TRBV7-6 with TRBJ2-5, with 10 bases lining up with TRBD2. Losses at the gene ends were 6 bases for V and 0 bases for J; bases not matched to a gene: 7. Germline CDR1 reads SGHVS; CDR2 reads FNYEAQ. The CDR3 is 16 residues long. The CDR3 is CASRPGTSEYQETQYF. CDR3 nucleotide sequence: TGTGCCAGCAGGCCAGGGACTAGCGAGTACCAAGAGACCCAGTACTTC.

The chain is built from TRBV9 and TRBJ1-1; no clear D. The CDR3 consists of 13 residues. Trimming left V 2 bases short and J 5 bases short, with 10 bases between. Per the germline V gene, CDR1 is SGDLS and CDR2 is YYNGEE. This CDR3 reads CASSVAPSTEAFF. DNA of the CDR3: TGTGCCAGCAGCGTCGCACCCAGTACTGAAGCTTTCTTT.

V gene TRBV27 combines with J gene TRBJ2-5, with 7 bases aligning to TRBD2. With V trimmed by 2 bases and J by 2 bases, 11 bases remained unmatched. The V gene's germline CDR1 is MNHEY and CDR2 SMNVEV (reference sequence). CDR3 length: 17 amino acids. CDR3 in DNA: TGTGCCAGCAGTTTAAGGGTGGGGGGGGAACAACAAGAGACCCAGTACTTC. Protein sequence: CASSLRVGGEQQETQYF.

The chain is built from TRBV4-2 and TRBJ2-2, with D uncertain. This CDR3 has 18 amino acids. V dropped 0 bases and J dropped 0 bases, with 14 bases sitting between them. Germline V CDR1 and CDR2: LGHNA, YNFKEQ. As DNA, the CDR3 is TGTGCCAGCAGCCAAGATCTTTACGGAGTGGCGAACACCGGGGAGCTGTTTTTT. Its translation: CASSQDLYGVANTGELFF.

This clone was counted once. This chain connects TRBV12-5 to TRBJ2-7, with a possible D match to TRBD2 (5 bases). Germline-derived CDR1 and CDR2 are LGHNT and FRNRAP. V dropped 1 base and J dropped 7 bases, with 14 bases sitting between them. The CDR3 runs to 14 residues. CDR3 sequence reads: CASGLGLPPGEQYF. CDR3 in DNA: TGTGCTAGTGGTTTGGGGCTTCCTCCGGGGGAGCAGTACTTC.

The chain carries TRBV7-9 and TRBJ2-3; D possibly corresponds to TRBD1 (5 bases). V lost 3 bases, J lost 6 bases, and 22 bases lay in between. Germline lookup yields CDR1 SEHNR and CDR2 FQNEAQ (reference sequence). This CDR3 contains 17 residues. The CDR3 nucleotides are TGTGCCAGCAGCTTCTACGCCGAAACGCCGGCAGGGGATACGCAGTATTTT. This sequence encodes CASSFYAETPAGDTQYF.

The V gene is TRBV5-1, the J gene TRBJ2-3, with D possibly being TRBD1 (5 bases). The CDR3 has 15 amino acids. Germline assignment: CDR1 SGHRS and CDR2 YFSETQ. V dropped 6 bases and J dropped 5 bases, with 19 bases sitting between them. The CDR3 here is CASTTQGSGRDTQYF. The CDR3 DNA follows: TGCGCCAGCACCACGCAGGGTAGTGGGCGAGATACGCAGTATTTT.

V and J are TRBV7-6 and TRBJ1-1; no clear D gene. V lost 4 bases and J lost 0, with 12 bases in between. The germline V gene encodes CDR1 SGHVS and CDR2 FNYEAQ. CDR3 length: 15 amino acids. The CDR3 nucleotides are TGTGCCAGCAGCTCCAGAGGCGTCATGAACACTGAAGCTTTCTTT. Its translation is CASSSRGVMNTEAFF.

The chain is built from TRBV7-2 and TRBJ1-5; D may be TRBD1 (6 bases). Germline-derived CDR1 and CDR2 are SGHTA and FQGNSA. This CDR3 is 13 amino acids long. V was pared by 6 bases and J by 6 bases, with 12 bases between. The CDR3 sequence is CASSLTGSQPQHF. CDR3 DNA sequence: TGTGCCAGCAGTCTAACAGGGAGTCAGCCCCAGCATTTT.

Concerning this clone: Other DNA sequences from this sample encode an identical CDR3 as well. The chain uses TRBV5-1 and TRBJ1-3; D remains unclear. Germline lookup yields CDR1 SGHRS and CDR2 YFSETQ. Trimming left V 0 bases short and J 4 bases short, with 8 bases between. The CDR3 has 14 amino acids. CDR3 region: CASSLDRGGNTIYF. CDR3 DNA: TGCGCCAGCAGCTTGGACAGAGGGGGAAACACCATATATTTT.

J is TRBJ1-5 and V is TRBV7-2; 9 positions match TRBD1. Germline CDR1 reads SGHTA; CDR2 reads FQGNSA. Germline trimming cut 1 base from V and 2 bases from J; bases unmatched to any gene: 6. The CDR3 sequence is 17 residues long. The CDR3 bases are TGTGCCAGCAGCTTAGGTGGGACAGGGCCCGGCAATCAGCCCCAGCATTTT. Protein product: CASSLGGTGPGNQPQHF.